Here is one T cell receptor (beta chain) with its context. The sample comes from a study of CD8+ T cells in alopecia areata. RNA was isolated and reverse transcribed to cDNA, the sequencing template. Assay used: immunoSEQ multiplex PCR; TCRdb lists only in-frame clones, some missing. The sample lists around 140,000 clones; around 47% were seen once. There are 13 residues in the CDR3. Between the trimmed V and J ends, which lost 6 bases and 6 bases, there was a span of 12 bases. Germline V gene sequence: CDR1 ENHRY, CDR2 SYGVKD. Source material: CD4+ T cells sorted from blood. The sequence derives from a human donor with alopecia areata. The V gene is TRBV10-3, the J gene TRBJ2-1; D uncertain. The CDR3 region is CAISRPGSNEQFF. The CDR3 DNA reads TGTGCCATCAGCCGCCCAGGAAGCAATGAGCAGTTCTTC.